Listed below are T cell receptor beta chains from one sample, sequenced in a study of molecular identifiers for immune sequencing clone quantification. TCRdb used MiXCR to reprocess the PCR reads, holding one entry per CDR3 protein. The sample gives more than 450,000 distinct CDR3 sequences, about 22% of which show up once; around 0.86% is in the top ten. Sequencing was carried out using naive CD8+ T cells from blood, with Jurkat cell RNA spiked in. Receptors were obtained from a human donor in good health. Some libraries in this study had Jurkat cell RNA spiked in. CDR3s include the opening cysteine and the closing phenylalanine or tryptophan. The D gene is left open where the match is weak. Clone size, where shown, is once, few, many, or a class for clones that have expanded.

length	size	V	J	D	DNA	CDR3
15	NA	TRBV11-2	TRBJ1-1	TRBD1	TGTGCCAGCAGCTTTGGGACCCTCAGGGGGACTGAAGCTTTCTTT	CASSFGTLRGTEAFF
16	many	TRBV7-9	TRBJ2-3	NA	TGTGCCAGCAGCTTAGGTGGCGGATCCGCCCCAGATACGCAGTATTTT	CASSLGGGSAPDTQYF
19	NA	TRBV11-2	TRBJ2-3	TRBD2	TGTGCCAGCAGCAATTCGGGAGGGCGACTAGCGGGAAGCACAGATACGCAGTATTTT	CASSNSGGRLAGSTDTQYF
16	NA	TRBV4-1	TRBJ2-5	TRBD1	TGCGCCAGCAGCCAAGAGTCGGGACAGGGACAAGAGACCCAGTACTTC	CASSQESGQGQETQYF
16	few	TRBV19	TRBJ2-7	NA	TGTGCCAGTAGTCTTAGCTTAACGGGAAGTATCTACGAGCAGTACTTC	CASSLSLTGSIYEQYF
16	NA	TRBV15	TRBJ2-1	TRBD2	TGTGCCACCAGCAGAGATCGGACTAGCGCTTACAATGAGCAGTTCTTC	CATSRDRTSAYNEQFF
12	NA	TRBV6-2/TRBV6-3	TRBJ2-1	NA	TGTGCCAGCAGTTCCCTATCCAATGAGCAGTTCTTC	CASSSLSNEQFF
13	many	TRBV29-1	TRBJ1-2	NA	TGCAGCGTTGAACCGTATTCTAACTATGGCTACACCTTC	CSVEPYSNYGYTF
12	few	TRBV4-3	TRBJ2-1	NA	TGCGCCAGCAGCCAAGGGCGGAATGAGCAGTTCTTC	CASSQGRNEQFF
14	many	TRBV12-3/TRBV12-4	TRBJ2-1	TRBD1	TGTGCCAGCAGTTTTACAGGGGGCTACAATGAGCAGTTCTTC	CASSFTGGYNEQFF
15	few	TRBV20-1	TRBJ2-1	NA	TGCAGTGCTAGAGTAGGAGGGCCTTCCTACAATGAGCAGTTCTTC	CSARVGGPSYNEQFF
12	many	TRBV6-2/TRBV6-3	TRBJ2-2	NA	TGTGCCAGCAGTTACGGAGCCGGGGAGCTGTTTTTT	CASSYGAGELFF
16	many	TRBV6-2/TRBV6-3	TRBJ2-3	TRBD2	TGTGCCAGCAGTTACGGACTAGCGGGTATTGCAGATACGCAGTATTTT	CASSYGLAGIADTQYF
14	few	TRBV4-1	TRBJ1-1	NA	TGCGCCAGCAGCCAACCCAGCGGGGGCCCTGAAGCTTTCTTT	CASSQPSGGPEAFF